This TCR beta chain was profiled in a study of OX40 agonist ivuxolimab in advanced cancers. Study details: Patients were treated with intravenous ivuxolimab, dosed at 0.01 to 10 mg/kg and infused every 2 weeks. Study-wide findings and caveats: The study found that CD8+ T cells averaged more expanded clones than CD4+. Researchers did not determine the expanded peripheral T cells' antigen specificity.

Patients with autoimmune history or systemic immunosuppression were excluded. Clones were read by immunoSEQ multiplex PCR, and TCRdb kept only the in-frame ones, dropping some. The sample gives 73,000 or so clones, 92% of which show up once; roughly a tenth is in the top ten. Turning to this clone: Antigen specificity is unknown.

Trimming removed 5 bases from V and 1 base from J, with 4 bases in between. This CDR3 is built from 12 residues. Germline CDR1 is SNHLY and CDR2 is FYNNEI. Sequenced here: CD4+ or CD8+ T cells sorted from blood, sampled in a trial of the OX40 agonist ivuxolimab. This sequence was found in an adult with an advanced solid tumor such as melanoma, head and neck, liver or kidney cancer. The chain is built from TRBV2 and TRBJ2-3; D ambiguous. The CDR3 sequence: CASSSGTDTQYF. In DNA, the CDR3 is TGTGCCAGCAGTTCCGGCACAGATACGCAGTATTTT.